Listed here are 31 T cell receptor beta chains from one sample, sequenced in a study of spatial heterogeneity in lung cancer (dated by TCRdb to between 2019 and 2020). The library was obtained by 5' RACE. These reads were obtained on a NextSeq 500. Clones were called with MiXCR by TCRdb after fastp trimmed the public reads at Q25, and only in-frame beta chains were retained. All rows with the same CDR3 protein become a single entry with the most common DNA and genes. The sample table contains 30,000 to 35,000 distinct CDR3 sequences; only one count was recorded for under 11% of them. About 30% of the sample rests with the top ten. The meaning of the sample's time point label: blood at routine non-recurrence follow-up after resection. The material sequenced was PBMCs, taken at follow-up. The receptors shown here come from a female donor with early-stage non-small cell lung cancer.

This clonotype was seen many times. The rearrangement links TRBV2 to TRBJ2-1; D gene uncertain. Trimming shortened V by 7 bases and J by 13 bases, and 20 bases separated the two germline ends. The CDR3 has 13 amino acids. The germline CDR1 and CDR2 sequences are SNHLY and FYNNEI. For the CDR3, the DNA is TGTGCCAGCATGGGTCTCGGGCAACTACTCCAGTTCTTC. This encodes CASMGLGQLLQFF.

The chain recombines TRBV7-2 with TRBJ1-4, with D possibly matching TRBD1 (5 bases). Germline CDR1 reads SGHTA; CDR2 reads FQGNSA. This CDR3 has 13 amino acids. Trimming shortened V by 2 bases and J by 8 bases, and 9 bases separated the two germline ends. CDR3 in DNA: TGTGCCAGCAGCTTAAGGGACGGGGAAAAACTGTTTTTT. Translating gives CASSLRDGEKLFF.

This clonotype came up many times. The chain links TRBV24-1 to TRBJ2-3, with D possibly matching TRBD1 (6 bases). The germline V and J ends were trimmed by 2 bases and 3 bases, with 11 bases remaining between them. Germline CDR1 is KGHDR and CDR2 is SFDVKD. This CDR3 is built from 15 residues. The CDR3 coding sequence is TGTGCCACCAGTGATTCCAGGGGTCAGACAGATACGCAGTATTTT. Its protein is CATSDSRGQTDTQYF.

The CDR3 reads CSASPAGYGYTF. The CDR3 region has the DNA TGCAGTGCTAGTCCCGCAGGGTATGGCTACACCTTC. The gene calls are TRBV20-1 and TRBJ1-2, with D possibly being TRBD1 (5 bases). The CDR3 covers 12 residues. CDR1 DFQATT and CDR2 SNEGSKA come from the germline V gene (reference sequence). V was trimmed by 3 bases and J by 5 bases, leaving 10 bases between them.

In this sample, this clonotype turned up many times. The chain carries TRBV5-1 and TRBJ2-7; 8 bases line up with TRBD1. The CDR3 spans 13 residues. The germline V gene encodes CDR1 SGHRS and CDR2 YFSETQ. After removal of 1 base from V and 5 bases from J, the junction contained 2 bases not matched to a gene. The CDR3 DNA follows: TGCGCCAGCAGCTTGTCAGGGGGCCACGAGCAGTACTTC. Its protein is CASSLSGGHEQYF.

This clonotype showed up just a few times. This chain joins TRBV27 and TRBJ1-5; 11 nucleotides line up with TRBD1. Trimming at V came to 4 bases and at J to 6 bases, leaving 11 bases not matched to a gene. CDR1 and CDR2 (germline): MNHEY, SMNVEV (reference sequence). This CDR3 contains 17 residues. The CDR3 DNA follows: TGTGCCAGCAGTTCCGCCCCGGGACAGGGGGTCGCTCAGCCCCAGCATTTT. Encoded protein: CASSSAPGQGVAQPQHF.

The genes are TRBV4-1 and TRBJ2-3; D ambiguous. CDR3 length: 15 residues. Germline CDR1 is MGHRA and CDR2 is YSYEKL. Between the trimmed V and J ends, which lost 1 base and 0 bases, there was a span of 8 bases. CDR3 sequence (DNA): TGCGCCAGCAGCCAAGTAGGCCGAAGCACAGATACGCAGTATTTT. Amino acids: CASSQVGRSTDTQYF.

This clonotype was seen a few times. CDR3 DNA sequence: TGTGCCAGCAGTTCAGAGCCCCGGGTCTCGAGGGATGGCTACACCTTC. Amino acids: CASSSEPRVSRDGYTF. This sequence joins TRBV28 and TRBJ1-2; D gene uncertain. Germline V lookup: CDR1 MDHEN, CDR2 SYDVKM. V lost 4 bases to trimming and J lost 6 bases, with 21 bases between them. The CDR3 runs 16 residues.

As concerns this clonotype: This may come from a read error, since a much larger clone is one base off. The J gene is TRBJ1-6, the V gene TRBV9; TRBD1 is a possible D gene (6 bases). Germline CDR1 reads SGDLS; CDR2 reads YYNGEE. Trimming removed 4 bases from V and 7 bases from J, with 12 bases in between. CDR3 length: 14 amino acids. The CDR3 sequence is CASSIETGNSPLHF. CDR3 nucleotide sequence: TGTGCCAGCAGCATCGAAACAGGGAATTCACCCCTCCACTTT.

The chain links TRBV19 to TRBJ2-2; D is undetermined. The V gene's germline CDR1 is LNHDA and CDR2 SQIVND (reference sequence). The V end lost 8 bases, the J end lost 5 bases, and 15 bases lay between the germline ends. There are 14 residues in the CDR3. The CDR3: CASSQVGDTGELFF. The CDR3 DNA reads as TGTGCCAGTTCGCAGGTTGGAGATACCGGGGAGCTGTTTTTT.

The chain recombines TRBV7-7 with TRBJ2-5, with TRBD1 matching 9 bases. Trimming removed 4 bases from V and 5 bases from J; junction bases left unmatched: 8. From germline, CDR1 is SSHAT and CDR2 FNYEAQ (reference sequence). The CDR3 length is 15 residues. The CDR3 DNA reads as TGTGCCAGCAGCTATACAGGGGGCGTAGGGGAGACCCAGTACTTC. Translating gives CASSYTGGVGETQYF.

This clonotype appeared many times. The rearrangement joins TRBV5-1 to TRBJ2-5; D is perhaps TRBD2 (6 bases). Germline V gene sequence: CDR1 SGHRS, CDR2 YFSETQ. Trimming took 1 base from V and 5 from J, leaving 15 bases between them. The CDR3 sequence is 15 residues long. The CDR3 reads CASSLSTGDWETQYF. The CDR3 nucleotides read TGCGCCAGCAGCTTGAGTACCGGGGACTGGGAGACCCAGTACTTC.

The V and J genes are TRBV18 and TRBJ2-7; a weak D match, TRBD2 (7 bases). The CDR3 sequence is 16 residues long. Trimming left V 0 bases short and J 1 base short, with 13 bases between. The germline V gene encodes CDR1 KGHSH and CDR2 LQKENI. The CDR3 here is CASSPPGGGKSYEQYF. DNA of the CDR3: TGTGCCAGCTCACCACCGGGGGGGGGCAAATCCTACGAGCAGTACTTC.

The CDR3, as DNA: TGTGCCAGCAGCTTGGAGGGGGTCGGCTACAATGAGCAGTTCTTC. This sequence encodes CASSLEGVGYNEQFF. This chain connects TRBV5-5 to TRBJ2-1, with D perhaps TRBD1 (6 bases). This CDR3 spans 15 amino acids. Deletions cut 0 bases from V and 3 bases from J, with 10 bases between. Germline CDR1 and CDR2: SGHKS and YYEKEE (reference sequence).

The chain has TRBV7-9 and TRBJ1-1, with a possible D match to TRBD1 (6 bases). The CDR3 is 15 amino acids. The germline V and J ends were trimmed by 1 base and 4 bases, with 13 bases remaining between them. Germline loops: CDR1 SEHNR, CDR2 FQNEAQ (reference sequence). Here the CDR3 reads CASSLEGGGITEAFF. In nucleotides, the CDR3 is TGTGCCAGCAGCTTAGAAGGGGGAGGGATCACTGAAGCTTTCTTT. Full variable domain (missing parts from reference TRBV7-9 and TRBJ1-1): DTGVSQNPRHKITKRGQNVTFRCDPISEHNRLYWYRQTLGQGPEFLTYFQNEAQLEKSRLLSDRFSAERPKGSFSTLEIQRTEQGDSAMYLCASSLEGGGITEAFFGQGTRLTVV.

The gene calls are TRBV2 and TRBJ2-2; D gene ambiguous. Trimming took off 2 bases at V and 4 bases at J, with 11 bases between the two ends. The CDR3 loop spans 15 amino acids. Per germline, CDR1 SNHLY and CDR2 FYNNEI. The CDR3 coding sequence is TGTGCCAGCAGTGAATTGGCGAAGGGCACCGGGGAGCTGTTTTTT. This sequence encodes CASSELAKGTGELFF.

This clonotype turned up a few times. The chain carries TRBV7-3 and TRBJ2-2, with TRBD2 matching 14 bases. The length of the CDR3 is 21 residues. CDR1 and CDR2 (germline): SGHTA, FQGTGA. V was clipped by 1 base and J by 2 bases; unmatched bases: 12. The CDR3 region is CASSLNPGLAGVPTNTGELFF. The CDR3 bases are TGTGCCAGCAGCTTAAACCCGGGACTAGCGGGGGTCCCAACCAACACCGGGGAGCTGTTTTTT.

This clonotype has a count of ten or more. The chain's CDR3 is CASSRTRSDTQYF. CDR3 DNA sequence: TGTGCCAGCAGCCGAACTAGGTCAGATACGCAGTATTTT. The V gene is TRBV5-4, the J gene TRBJ2-3; D perhaps matches TRBD2 (5 bases). V lost 4 bases and J lost 4, with 10 bases in between. This CDR3 is built from 13 residues. Germline V gene lookup returns CDR1 SGHNT and CDR2 YYREEE (reference sequence).

This clonotype was counted ten times or more. The chain employs TRBV12-3 or TRBV12-4 and TRBJ2-6, with 7 bases identical to TRBD2. The CDR3 has 15 amino acids. With V trimmed by 3 bases and J by 2 bases, 1 base remained unmatched. The CDR3 sequence: CASSFGGTGANVLTF. Here the CDR3 DNA reads TGTGCCAGCAGTTTCGGGGGGACTGGGGCCAACGTCCTGACTTTC.

In the case of this clonotype: Given a much more abundant clone one base away, this may be a read error. This chain connects TRBV7-8 to TRBJ2-7, with TRBD1 as a possible D gene (5 bases). V lost 5 bases, J lost 0 bases, and 11 bases lay in between. The CDR3 length is 14 residues. Germline loops: CDR1 SGHVS, CDR2 FQNEAQ. This chain's CDR3 is CASSVDTSSYEQYF. The CDR3 nucleotides are TGTGCCAGCAGCGTGGACACGAGCTCCTACGAGCAGTACTTC.

There are many counts of this clonotype. This chain links TRBV29-1 with TRBJ2-1; TRBD2 aligns across 8 bases. V lost 7 bases to trimming and J lost 4 bases; unmatched junction nucleotides: 9. CDR3 size: 14 residues. Looked up from germline, CDR1 is SQVTM and CDR2 is ANQGSEA. The CDR3 coding sequence is TGCAGCGCCGCTCTAGCGGGCCTATACAATGAGCAGTTCTTC. Its translation is CSAALAGLYNEQFF.

There are a few counts of this clonotype. This chain joins TRBV29-1 and TRBJ1-4; D ambiguous. V shed 0 bases and J shed 11 bases, with 22 bases lying between them. The CDR3 is made up of 16 amino acids. The germline CDR1 and CDR2 sequences are SQVTM and ANQGSEA. The CDR3 region is CSVEDPDTGGGWKLFF. The CDR3 nucleotides are TGCAGCGTTGAAGACCCAGACACGGGAGGAGGGTGGAAACTGTTTTTT.

The chain combines TRBV29-1 with TRBJ2-2; D possibly corresponds to TRBD1 (6 bases). The germline V and J ends were trimmed by 0 bases and 2 bases, with 10 bases remaining between them. CDR3 length equals 15 residues. Germline CDR1 and CDR2: SQVTM and ANQGSEA. For the CDR3, the DNA is TGCAGCGTTGAAGATGGGGACACTAACACCGGGGAGCTGTTTTTT. Residues: CSVEDGDTNTGELFF.

This clonotype occurred many times. V usage is TRBV12-3 or TRBV12-4 and J usage is TRBJ2-7; TRBD1 matches at 7 bases. Unmatched junction bases numbered 7, after V lost 9 bases and J lost 2 bases. This CDR3 is 13 amino acids long. CDR3 in amino acids: CASRQGNTYEQYF. The CDR3 DNA reads TGTGCCAGTCGACAGGGCAATACCTACGAGCAGTACTTC.

There are many counts of this clonotype. This chain joins TRBV5-1 and TRBJ2-3, with a weak D call TRBD1 (5 bases). Germline V gives CDR1 SGHRS, CDR2 YFSETQ. The V gene lost 4 bases and the J gene lost 1 base, with 13 bases spanning the gap. CDR3 length equals 15 residues. The CDR3 sequence: CASSEDGHRTDTQYF. As DNA, the CDR3 is TGCGCCAGCAGCGAGGATGGACATCGCACAGATACGCAGTATTTT.

There are many counts of this clonotype. This chain uses TRBV7-2 with TRBJ2-3; D is possibly TRBD1 or TRBD2 (5 bases each). Trimming pared 3 bases from V and 3 bases from J, leaving 19 bases between. Germline CDR1 SGHTA, CDR2 FQGNSA. The CDR3 has 17 residues. CDR3 loop: CASSLISPGSPTDTQYF. The CDR3 region has the DNA TGTGCCAGCAGCTTGATATCCCCAGGGAGTCCAACAGATACGCAGTATTTT.

J is TRBJ2-2 and V is TRBV27; 8 bases line up with TRBD2. The CDR3 contains 15 residues. V gave up 6 bases and J gave up 6 bases; unmatched junction bases: 9. CDR1 MNHEY and CDR2 SMNVEV come from the germline V gene (reference sequence). CDR3 nucleotide sequence: TGTGCCAGCAGCACCGGGACTAGGGGATCCGGGGAGCTGTTTTTT. Its protein is CASSTGTRGSGELFF.

This clonotype was seen at least ten times. The chain joins TRBV28 to TRBJ2-7, with D unresolved. The CDR3 sequence is 13 residues long. Germline V gene lookup returns CDR1 MDHEN and CDR2 SYDVKM. Trimming left V 3 bases short and J 6 bases short, with 12 bases between. The CDR3 region is CASSLIIGSEQYF. DNA for the CDR3: TGTGCCAGCAGTTTGATCATCGGGTCCGAGCAGTACTTC.

The sample holds many counts of this clonotype. The chain combines TRBV5-6 with TRBJ2-1; no clear D. V lost 4 bases, J lost 4 bases, and 6 bases lay in between. Per germline, CDR1 SGHDT and CDR2 YYEEEE. The CDR3 length is 12 residues. The CDR3 region is CASSPSYNEQFF. DNA of the CDR3: TGTGCCAGCAGCCCATCTTACAATGAGCAGTTCTTC.

This clonotype has just a few counts. J is TRBJ1-1 and V is TRBV5-1; TRBD1 is a possible D gene (5 bases). CDR1 SGHRS and CDR2 YFSETQ come from the germline V gene. This CDR3 is 13 amino acids long. Trimming removed 2 bases from V and 4 bases from J, with 9 bases in between. DNA for the CDR3: TGCGCCAGCAGCTTCGGGGGTCCCACTGAAGCTTTCTTT. This encodes CASSFGGPTEAFF.

The sample holds many counts of this clonotype. This sequence joins TRBV29-1 and TRBJ2-3, with D hard to call. The CDR3 extends over 12 amino acids. CDR1 is SQVTM and CDR2 is ANQGSEA in the germline V gene. V shed 8 bases and J shed 4 bases, with 13 bases lying between them. CDR3 protein: CSLVRVADTQYF. As DNA, the CDR3 is TGCAGCCTGGTTCGGGTAGCAGATACGCAGTATTTT.